The table lists the clone carrying this T cell receptor beta chain with many counts. Its antigen remains unidentified. The sample belongs to a study of molecular identifiers for immune sequencing clone quantification. The wider study: Five aliquots were made in replicates from the RNA of approximately 20,000 or 98,000 naive CD8 cells, and four were sequenced.

For naive CD8 T cells, sorting used the CD8+CD4-CCR7+CD45RA+ phenotype. Study findings and constraints: Among 850,000 to 1,000,000 naive cells, spiked Jurkat TCR RNA from a single cell was reportedly detectable.

TCRdb analysed the PCR reads with MiXCR anew, one entry per CDR3 protein. The data contain about 510,000 distinct CDR3 sequences, 20% to 25% of them singletons. The ends were cut back, 5 bases at V and 0 bases at J, with 8 bases in the middle. The CDR3 loop spans 14 amino acids. The germline V gene encodes CDR1 SEHNR and CDR2 FQNEAQ (reference sequence). The sequenced material came from naive CD8+ T cells from blood, with Jurkat cell RNA spiked in. Described subset: FACS-sorted CD8+CD4-CCR7+CD45RA+ naive T cells. This TCR derives from a human donor in good health. Some libraries in this study had Jurkat cell RNA spiked in. The chain joins TRBV7-9 to TRBJ1-5; D is ambiguous. CDR3: CASSLTYSNQPQHF. The DNA of the CDR3 is TGTGCCAGCAGCCTTACTTATAGCAATCAGCCCCAGCATTTT.